Listed here is a single T cell receptor (beta chain). The antigen is not known. This specimen belongs to a study of CD8 T cell repertoires and HIV-1 epitope variants. Looking at the study overall: Twenty-five autologous and known Gag and Nef epitope variant peptides each stimulated T cells separately.

Clones were read by immunoSEQ multiplex PCR, and TCRdb kept only the in-frame ones, dropping some. The sample holds thousands of clones, 55% to 75% seen once. CDR3 length: 15 residues. J gave up 4 bases and V 5 bases, and 6 bases lay outside the gene matches. From germline, CDR1 is SGHTA and CDR2 FQGTGA. The sample taken for sequencing was cultured CD8+ T cells derived from PBMCs. The clonotype comes from a male donor with HIV. This chain links TRBV7-3 with TRBJ2-3, with 10 bases lining up with TRBD1. The CDR3 DNA reads TGTGCCAGCAGCCGTTCGGGGACAGGGGCAGATACGCAGTATTTT. Translating it yields CASSRSGTGADTQYF. The full variable domain, its missing parts supplied by reference TRBV7-3 and TRBJ2-3, is GAGVSQTPSNKVTEKGKYVELRCDPISGHTALYWYRQSLGQGPEFLIYFQGTGAADDSGLPNDRFFAVRPEGSVSTLKIQRTERGDSAVYLCASSRSGTGADTQYFGPGTRLTVL.